The T cell receptor (beta chain) described here comes from a study of blood T cell repertoires in COVID-19. Study details: Both acute and convalescent COVID-19 samples were obtained from the United States, Italy and Spain.

CDR1 is SNHLY, CDR2 FYNNEI, per germline. This CDR3 spans 14 amino acids. V lost 5 bases, J lost 8 bases, and 17 bases lay in between. In the study's own analysis: For nucleated cells, counts were estimated from reference gene primer amplification. Sequenced by immunoSEQ multiplex PCR; TCRdb stores in-frame clones only, minus some. V and J calls and clone size are given by that table; D and trimming were obtained from the DNA. The sample carries roughly 250,000 clones, 65% to 85% recorded once. Sequences were obtained from peripheral blood. This receptor was identified in a person aged 65-85 years with COVID-19, enrolled during active disease. The chain couples TRBV2 to TRBJ2-3, with D unclear. The CDR3 DNA reads as TGTGCCAGCAGTCCCACCCCCCAGGTTATTACGCAGTATTTT. This encodes CASSPTPQVITQYF.